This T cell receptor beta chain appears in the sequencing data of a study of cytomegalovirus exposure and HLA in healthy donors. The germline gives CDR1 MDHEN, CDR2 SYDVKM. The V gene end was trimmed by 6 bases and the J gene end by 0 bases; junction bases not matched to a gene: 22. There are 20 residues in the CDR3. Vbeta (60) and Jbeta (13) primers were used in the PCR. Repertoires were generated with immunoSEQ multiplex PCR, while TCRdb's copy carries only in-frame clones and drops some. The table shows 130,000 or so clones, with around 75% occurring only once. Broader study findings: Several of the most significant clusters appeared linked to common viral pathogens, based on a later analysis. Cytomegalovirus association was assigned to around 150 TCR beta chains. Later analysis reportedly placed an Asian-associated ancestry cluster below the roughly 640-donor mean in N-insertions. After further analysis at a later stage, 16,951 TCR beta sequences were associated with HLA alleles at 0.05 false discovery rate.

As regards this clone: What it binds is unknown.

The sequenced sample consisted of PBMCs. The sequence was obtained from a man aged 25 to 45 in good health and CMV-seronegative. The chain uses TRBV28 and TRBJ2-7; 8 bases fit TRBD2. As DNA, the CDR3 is TGTGCCAGCAGATCCCGTACGGTGACAGCGAGCGGGGGTACCTCCTACGAGCAGTACTTC. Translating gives CASRSRTVTASGGTSYEQYF.